This T cell receptor beta chain was captured in a study of CD8+CD57+ T cells in acquired aplastic anemia. Overall study context: The study obtained an average of around 2.9 ug of DNA from sorted CD4+ and CD8+ cells.

CDR3 and TCR beta VDJ profiling relied on a genomic DNA template. TCRdb independently ran MiXCR on the reads; one entry per CDR3 protein. The table lists more than 250,000 distinct CDR3 sequences, around 60% of them singletons. The sample holds many counts of this clonotype. The sequencing input was sorted CD4+, CD8+, or CD8+CD57+ T cells (not recorded which) from PBMCs. This clonotype was sampled from a human donor with severe aplastic anemia or a healthy control (not recorded which).

CDR3: CASSLAQGGPKSYEQYF. The DNA of the CDR3 is TGCGCCAGCAGCTTAGCACAGGGCGGACCCAAAAGCTACGAGCAGTACTTC. J is TRBJ2-7 and V is TRBV5-1, with a tentative D call TRBD1 (6 bases). The germline CDR1 and CDR2 sequences are SGHRS and YFSETQ. The length of the CDR3 is 17 residues. V lost 2 bases to trimming and J lost 3 bases, with 21 bases between them.